Below, 32 T cell receptor beta chains from the same sample are listed, as sequenced in a study of graft-versus-host responses after intestinal transplantation. Graft specimens yielded both intraepithelial and lamina propria lymphocytes. Assay used: immunoSEQ multiplex PCR; TCRdb lists only in-frame clones, some missing. The repertoire holds roughly 36,000 clones, with approximately 86% as singletons. The sequencing here drew on ileum tissue, taken roughly 200 days after intestinal transplant. The source is a human patient who received an intestinal transplant, so some T cells may come from the graft donor.

The rearrangement links TRBV7-6 to TRBJ1-2; D is undetermined. From germline, CDR1 is SGHVS and CDR2 FNYEAQ. V lost 3 bases, J lost 8 bases, and 13 bases lay in between. The CDR3 totals 13 residues. CDR3: CASSLSSRGGYTF. The CDR3 nucleotides read TGTGCCAGCAGCTTGAGCAGTCGGGGAGGCTACACCTTC.

This rearrangement joins TRBV7-9 to TRBJ2-7, with 12 bases lining up with TRBD1. With V trimmed by 4 bases and J by 7 bases, 11 bases remained unmatched. The germline V gene has CDR1 SEHNR and CDR2 FQNEAQ (reference sequence). There are 16 residues in the CDR3. The CDR3 sequence is CASSSPGQGALGEQYF. In nucleotides, the CDR3 is TGTGCCAGCAGCTCTCCGGGACAGGGGGCTTTGGGGGAGCAGTACTTC.

The chain carries TRBV9 and TRBJ1-2; 8 bases map to TRBD1. The J segment lost 8 bases and the V segment lost 0 bases, leaving 15 bases of the junction unmatched. The CDR3 runs to 17 residues. Looked up from germline, CDR1 is SGDLS and CDR2 is YYNGEE. The CDR3 protein is CASSVVESQGASWGYTF. The CDR3 bases are TGTGCCAGCAGCGTAGTGGAGTCCCAGGGGGCGTCTTGGGGCTACACCTTC.

The gene calls are TRBV18 and TRBJ2-1, with D possibly TRBD1 on 5 matching bases. The CDR3 length is 14 residues. The ends were cut back, 5 bases at V and 0 bases at J, with 8 bases in the middle. CDR1 KGHSH and CDR2 LQKENI come from the germline V gene. The CDR3 DNA reads TGTGCCAGCTCAGACAGTGACTCCTACAATGAGCAGTTCTTC. This gives the protein CASSDSDSYNEQFF. Full variable domain (outside the CDR3, taken from reference TRBV18 and TRBJ2-1): NAGVMQNPRHLVRRRGQEARLRCSPMKGHSHVYWYRQLPEEGLKFMVYLQKENIIDESGMPKERFSAEFPKEGPSILRIQQVVRGDSAAYFCASSDSDSYNEQFFGPGTRLTVL.

The V call is TRBV5-5, the J call TRBJ2-1; 9 bases line up with TRBD2. CDR1 is SGHKS, CDR2 YYEKEE, per germline (reference sequence). The trim removed 2 bases at V and 7 bases at J, leaving 13 bases unmatched. This CDR3 is built from 17 residues. CDR3 sequence reads: CASSFRWGGGAGNEQFF. In nucleotides, the CDR3 is TGTGCCAGCAGCTTTCGATGGGGCGGGGGGGCCGGGAATGAGCAGTTCTTC.

This clone was seen once. The gene calls are TRBV10-3 and TRBJ2-5; perhaps TRBD2 as D (5 bases). Trimming removed 6 bases from V and 1 base from J, with 12 bases in between. Germline loops: CDR1 ENHRY, CDR2 SYGVKD. This CDR3 has 14 amino acids. The CDR3 reads CAISPSSLQETQYF. CDR3 nucleotide sequence: TGTGCCATCAGCCCATCTAGCCTCCAAGAGACCCAGTACTTC.

The chain is built from TRBV7-2 and TRBJ1-1; D gene uncertain. The CDR3 runs 13 residues. Per the germline V gene, CDR1 is SGHTA and CDR2 is FQGNSA. V was cut by 1 base and J by 1 base, with 4 bases left in between. In DNA form, the CDR3 reads TGTGCCAGCAGCTTAGAAGGGAACACTGAAGCTTTCTTT. Amino acids: CASSLEGNTEAFF.

This chain joins TRBV27 and TRBJ2-1; 9 positions agree with TRBD2. The CDR3 is 14 amino acids. Trimming at V came to 2 bases and at J to 7 bases, leaving 3 bases not matched to a gene. Germline V CDR1 and CDR2: MNHEY, SMNVEV (reference sequence). The chain's CDR3 is CASSLSGRWNEQFF. DNA for the CDR3: TGTGCCAGCAGTTTAAGCGGGAGGTGGAATGAGCAGTTCTTC.

The CDR3 nucleotides are TGTGCCAGCAGCAAAGCAGGTGGGGTCAATCAGCCCCAGCATTTT. Translating it yields CASSKAGGVNQPQHF. The chain uses TRBV21-1 and TRBJ1-5. TRBV21-1 is recorded as a pseudogene. This CDR3 has 15 residues.

The chain joins TRBV19 to TRBJ2-6; unclear D gene. This CDR3 has 16 amino acids. The germline V gene encodes CDR1 LNHDA and CDR2 SQIVND (reference sequence). Trimming shortened V by 5 bases and J by 0 bases, and 11 bases separated the two germline ends. CDR3 nucleotide sequence: TGTGCCAGTAGTGTCCAATGGGTCTCTGGGGCCAACGTCCTGACTTTC. Translation: CASSVQWVSGANVLTF.

This clone appeared a few times. V usage is TRBV5-6 and J usage is TRBJ1-6; no clear D. V lost 1 base to trimming and J lost 6 bases, with 2 bases between them. The germline V gene has CDR1 SGHDT and CDR2 YYEEEE. The CDR3 totals 12 residues. DNA of the CDR3: TGTGCCAGCAGCTTGAGTAATTCACCCCTCCACTTT. Protein sequence: CASSLSNSPLHF.

The V and J genes are TRBV11-2 and TRBJ2-2; D not certain. The CDR3 is 12 residues long. Per the germline V gene, CDR1 is SGHAT and CDR2 is FQNNGV. Trimming shortened V by 0 bases and J by 7 bases, and 3 bases separated the two germline ends. The CDR3 region is CASSLEGGELFF. In DNA form, the CDR3 reads TGTGCCAGCAGCTTAGAGGGCGGGGAGCTGTTTTTT.

The chain employs TRBV5-1 and TRBJ1-5; perhaps TRBD1 as D (6 bases). The germline V gene has CDR1 SGHRS and CDR2 YFSETQ. The V gene lost 4 bases and the J gene lost 3 bases, with 14 bases spanning the gap. The CDR3 is made up of 15 amino acids. The CDR3 DNA sequence: TGCGCCAGCAGCCCAGCGGACAGTTACAATCAGCCCCAGCATTTT. The encoded protein is CASSPADSYNQPQHF. The entire variable domain, with the rest obtained from reference TRBV5-1 and TRBJ1-5, is as follows: KAGVTQTPRYLIKTRGQQVTLSCSPISGHRSVSWYQQTPGQGLQFLFEYFSETQRNKGNFPGRFSGRQFSNSRSEMNVSTLELGDSALYLCASSPADSYNQPQHFGDGTRLSIL.

The chain recombines TRBV7-8 with TRBJ2-5; TRBD1 agrees at 11 bases. The CDR3 has 16 residues. V lost 7 bases, J lost 1 base, and 8 bases stayed unmatched. The germline V gene has CDR1 SGHVS and CDR2 FQNEAQ. CDR3 nucleotide sequence: TGTGCCAGCATCTCCCGGGACAGGGGGATCCAAGAGACCCAGTACTTC. The encoded protein is CASISRDRGIQETQYF.

V usage is TRBV4-2 and J usage is TRBJ2-3; 16 bases agree with TRBD2. V lost 6 bases to trimming and J lost 3 bases; unmatched junction nucleotides: 3. CDR3 length: 16 residues. Germline V gene data show CDR1 as LGHNA and CDR2 as YNFKEQ. Here the CDR3 DNA reads TGTGCCAGCAGGGGACTAGCGGGAGGGCCTACAGATACGCAGTATTTT. Translation: CASRGLAGGPTDTQYF.

The CDR3 nucleotides are TGCGCCAGCAGCTTGGAGGTAATCTCTGGAAACACCATATATTTT. Translated: CASSLEVISGNTIYF. The chain has TRBV5-1 and TRBJ1-3, with D unclear. Germline V gene lookup returns CDR1 SGHRS and CDR2 YFSETQ. V shed 0 bases and J shed 0 bases, with 7 bases lying between them. The CDR3 is 15 amino acids. Using reference TRBV5-1 and TRBJ1-3 for the parts outside the CDR3, the full variable domain is KAGVTQTPRYLIKTRGQQVTLSCSPISGHRSVSWYQQTPGQGLQFLFEYFSETQRNKGNFPGRFSGRQFSNSRSEMNVSTLELGDSALYLCASSLEVISGNTIYFGEGSWLTVV.

The chain carries TRBV18 and TRBJ2-7, with 15 bases matching TRBD2. The germline V gene encodes CDR1 KGHSH and CDR2 LQKENI. The CDR3 loop spans 21 amino acids. The trim removed 6 bases at V and 4 bases at J, leaving 22 bases unmatched. CDR3 sequence: CASSRTGTSGRTTTPSYEQYF. CDR3 coding DNA: TGTGCCAGCTCCCGAACCGGGACTAGCGGGAGGACGACGACTCCTAGTTACGAGCAGTACTTC.

This clone was counted between two and nine times. The same CDR3 arises from other DNA sequences in this sample as well. Here the CDR3 reads CATSRVPLPDTQYF. The CDR3 nucleotides read TGTGCCACCAGCAGAGTACCCCTTCCAGATACGCAGTATTTT. This rearrangement joins TRBV15 to TRBJ2-3; no firm D call. The ends were cut back, 1 base at V and 4 bases at J, with 9 bases in the middle. The CDR3 length is 14 residues. From germline, CDR1 is LNHNV and CDR2 YYDKDF (reference sequence).

V and J are TRBV5-1 and TRBJ1-1; weak D call: TRBD1 (5 bases). Germline lookup yields CDR1 SGHRS and CDR2 YFSETQ. V was trimmed by 2 bases and J by 0 bases, leaving 8 bases between them. CDR3 size: 14 residues. The chain's CDR3 is CASSLGVVNTEAFF. The CDR3 DNA reads as TGCGCCAGCAGCTTAGGGGTGGTGAACACTGAAGCTTTCTTT. Together with reference TRBV5-1 and TRBJ1-1, the CDR3 gives the full variable domain: KAGVTQTPRYLIKTRGQQVTLSCSPISGHRSVSWYQQTPGQGLQFLFEYFSETQRNKGNFPGRFSGRQFSNSRSEMNVSTLELGDSALYLCASSLGVVNTEAFFGQGTRLTVV.

The chain uses TRBV7-8 and TRBJ1-1; D is possibly TRBD1 (5 bases). CDR3 length: 15 residues. The germline gives CDR1 SGHVS, CDR2 FQNEAQ. V shed 1 base and J shed 0 bases, with 9 bases lying between them. The CDR3 loop is CASSLVGGMNTEAFF. The DNA of the CDR3 is TGTGCCAGCAGCTTAGTCGGGGGGATGAACACTGAAGCTTTCTTT.

The chain has TRBV9 and TRBJ2-3, with TRBD2 identical over 7 bases. CDR3 length: 16 amino acids. In germline, CDR1 is SGDLS, CDR2 YYNGEE. Trimming at V came to 4 bases and at J to 6 bases, leaving 14 bases not matched to a gene. The DNA for the CDR3 is TGTGCCAGCAGCCCGGGGGGTTGGGGCAGCGGCGATACGCAGTATTTT. Residues: CASSPGGWGSGDTQYF.

This chain uses TRBV7-9 with TRBJ2-2, with a tentative D call TRBD2 (6 bases). The V end was cut by 6 bases, the J end by 4 bases, with 18 bases between. The CDR3 totals 16 residues. From germline, CDR1 is SEHNR and CDR2 FQNEAQ (reference sequence). The CDR3 coding sequence is TGTGCCAGCAGGTCTGCGGTCCTAGCGATCACCGGGGAGCTGTTTTTT. Translating it yields CASRSAVLAITGELFF. The entire variable domain, with the rest obtained from reference TRBV7-9 and TRBJ2-2, is as follows: DTGVSQNPRHKITKRGQNVTFRCDPISEHNRLYWYRQTLGQGPEFLTYFQNEAQLEKSRLLSDRFSAERPKGSFSTLEIQRTEQGDSAMYLCASRSAVLAITGELFFGEGSRLTVL.

The V and J genes are TRBV27 and TRBJ1-1; D unclear. V was cut by 5 bases and J by 8 bases, with 18 bases left in between. Looked up from germline, CDR1 is MNHEY and CDR2 is SMNVEV (reference sequence). This CDR3 region has 14 residues. The DNA for the CDR3 is TGTGCCAGCAGTCCCCTTGGGAGGGCTAGCGAAGCTTTCTTT. It specifies CASSPLGRASEAFF.

The chain links TRBV5-1 to TRBJ2-5; D gene ambiguous. Germline loops: CDR1 SGHRS, CDR2 YFSETQ. V lost 4 bases to trimming and J lost 5 bases, with 12 bases between them. The CDR3 is 13 residues long. In DNA form, the CDR3 reads TGCGCCAGCAGCGTTAGACTCCGGGAGACCCAGTACTTC. Translation: CASSVRLRETQYF.

This chain links TRBV6-5 with TRBJ2-1; possibly TRBD1 for D (6 bases). The length of the CDR3 is 14 residues. Germline V gene lookup returns CDR1 MNHEY and CDR2 SVGAGI. V was trimmed by 6 bases and J by 10 bases, leaving 19 bases between them. As DNA, the CDR3 is TGTGCCAGCAGCCCTATTCGACAGGAGATAGAGCAGTTCTTC. It translates to CASSPIRQEIEQFF.

The V and J genes are TRBV9 and TRBJ2-1; TRBD2 agrees at 8 bases. V lost 4 bases to trimming and J lost 7 bases; unmatched junction nucleotides: 7. This CDR3 has 14 residues. Germline V gives CDR1 SGDLS, CDR2 YYNGEE. In DNA form, the CDR3 reads TGTGCCAGCAGCCCTTGGACTAGCTCGAATGAGCAGTTCTTC. Residues: CASSPWTSSNEQFF. Using reference TRBV9 and TRBJ2-1 for the parts outside the CDR3, the full variable domain is DSGVTQTPKHLITATGQRVTLRCSPRSGDLSVYWYQQSLDQGLQFLIQYYNGEERAKGNILERFSAQQFPDLHSELNLSSLELGDSALYFCASSPWTSSNEQFFGPGTRLTVL.

The rearrangement uses TRBV11-2 and TRBJ2-4; D ambiguous. This CDR3 spans 14 amino acids. The V end lost 1 base, the J end lost 1 base, and 5 bases lay between the germline ends. Germline V gene data show CDR1 as SGHAT and CDR2 as FQNNGV. The CDR3 DNA reads as TGTGCCAGCAGCTTAGGTCCGGCCAAAAACATTCAGTACTTC. It yields the protein CASSLGPAKNIQYF.

In its sample, this clone was seen once. The chain carries TRBV18 and TRBJ1-1, with 8 nucleotides matching TRBD1. The CDR3 totals 16 residues. J was trimmed by 0 bases and V by 6 bases; bases with no gene match: 9. Germline CDR1 and CDR2: KGHSH and LQKENI. The DNA of the CDR3 is TGTGCCAGCTCGCTGATGACAGGGGCGATGAACACTGAAGCTTTCTTT. Its translation is CASSLMTGAMNTEAFF.

The rearrangement links TRBV28 to TRBJ1-1; 7 bases map to TRBD1. This CDR3 has 13 residues. Germline lookup yields CDR1 MDHEN and CDR2 SYDVKM. Unmatched junction bases numbered 4, after V lost 5 bases and J lost 4 bases. Here the CDR3 reads CASSLHRGTEAFF. The CDR3 nucleotides read TGTGCCAGCAGTCTCCACAGGGGCACTGAAGCTTTCTTT.

This chain connects TRBV7-2 to TRBJ2-1; D remains ambiguous. The CDR3 is made up of 17 amino acids. Per the germline V gene, CDR1 is SGHTA and CDR2 is FQGNSA. V lost 8 bases to trimming and J lost 7 bases, with 27 bases between them. CDR3 in amino acids: CASGPRWSALSRNEQFF. The CDR3 DNA sequence: TGTGCCAGCGGGCCAAGGTGGAGCGCTTTATCGAGAAATGAGCAGTTCTTC.

The rearrangement uses TRBV5-1 and TRBJ2-7; perhaps TRBD2 as D (6 bases). Germline assignment: CDR1 SGHRS and CDR2 YFSETQ. The germline V and J ends were trimmed by 0 bases and 0 bases, with 10 bases remaining between them. The CDR3 sequence is 15 residues long. CDR3 sequence reads: CASSLGDSFSYEQYF. As DNA, the CDR3 is TGCGCCAGCAGCTTGGGGGACTCCTTCTCCTACGAGCAGTACTTC.

This sequence joins TRBV4-2 and TRBJ2-1; D ambiguous. Trimming took off 3 bases at V and 5 bases at J, with 5 bases between the two ends. Germline V gene data show CDR1 as LGHNA and CDR2 as YNFKEQ. The CDR3 extends over 12 amino acids. CDR3: CASSHRDNEQFF. The CDR3 bases are TGTGCCAGCAGCCATAGGGACAATGAGCAGTTCTTC.